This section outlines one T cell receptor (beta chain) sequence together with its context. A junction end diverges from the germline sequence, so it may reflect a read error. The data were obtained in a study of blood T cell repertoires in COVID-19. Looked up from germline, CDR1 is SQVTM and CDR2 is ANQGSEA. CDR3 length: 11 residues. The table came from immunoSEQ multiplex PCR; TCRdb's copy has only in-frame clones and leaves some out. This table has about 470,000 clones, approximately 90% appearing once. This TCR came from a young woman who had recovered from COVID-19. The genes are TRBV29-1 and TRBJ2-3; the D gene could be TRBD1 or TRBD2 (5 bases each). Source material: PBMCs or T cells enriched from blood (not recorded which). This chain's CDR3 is CSFEGLPTQYF. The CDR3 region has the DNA TGCAGCTTTGAGGGGCTGCCAACGCAGTATTTT.